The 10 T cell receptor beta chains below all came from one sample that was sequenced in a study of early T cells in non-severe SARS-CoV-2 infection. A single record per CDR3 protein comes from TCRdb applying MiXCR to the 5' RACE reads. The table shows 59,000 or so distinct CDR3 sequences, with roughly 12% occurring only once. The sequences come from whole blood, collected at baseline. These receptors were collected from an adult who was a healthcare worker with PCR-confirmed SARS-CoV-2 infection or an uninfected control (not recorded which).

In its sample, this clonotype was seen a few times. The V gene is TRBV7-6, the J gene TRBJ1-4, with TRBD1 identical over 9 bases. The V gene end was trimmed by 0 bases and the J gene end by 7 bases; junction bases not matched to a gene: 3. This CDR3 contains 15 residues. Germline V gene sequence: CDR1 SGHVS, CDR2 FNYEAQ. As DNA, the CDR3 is TGTGCCAGCAGCTTAGCCGGGACAGGGCCTGAAAAACTGTTTTTT. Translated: CASSLAGTGPEKLFF.

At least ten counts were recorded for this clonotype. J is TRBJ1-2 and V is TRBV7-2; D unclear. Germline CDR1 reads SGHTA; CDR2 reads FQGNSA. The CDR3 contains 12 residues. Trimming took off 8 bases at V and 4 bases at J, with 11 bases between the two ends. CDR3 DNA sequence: TGTGCCAGCGACAAGGACGTCTATGGCTACACCTTC. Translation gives CASDKDVYGYTF.

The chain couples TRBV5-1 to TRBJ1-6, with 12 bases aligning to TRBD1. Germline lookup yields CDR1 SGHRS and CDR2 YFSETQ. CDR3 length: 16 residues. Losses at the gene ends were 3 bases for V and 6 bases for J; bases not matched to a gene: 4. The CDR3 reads CASSSRDRGLNSPLHF. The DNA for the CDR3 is TGCGCCAGCAGCTCCCGGGACAGGGGGCTTAATTCACCCCTCCACTTT. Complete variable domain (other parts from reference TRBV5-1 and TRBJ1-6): KAGVTQTPRYLIKTRGQQVTLSCSPISGHRSVSWYQQTPGQGLQFLFEYFSETQRNKGNFPGRFSGRQFSNSRSEMNVSTLELGDSALYLCASSSRDRGLNSPLHFGNGTRLTVT.

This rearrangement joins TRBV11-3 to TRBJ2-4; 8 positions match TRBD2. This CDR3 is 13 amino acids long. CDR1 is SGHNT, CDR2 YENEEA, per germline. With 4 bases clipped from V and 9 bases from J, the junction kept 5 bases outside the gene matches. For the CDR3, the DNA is TGTGCCAGCAGCTGGACTAGCAAGGGCATTCAGTACTTC. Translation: CASSWTSKGIQYF.

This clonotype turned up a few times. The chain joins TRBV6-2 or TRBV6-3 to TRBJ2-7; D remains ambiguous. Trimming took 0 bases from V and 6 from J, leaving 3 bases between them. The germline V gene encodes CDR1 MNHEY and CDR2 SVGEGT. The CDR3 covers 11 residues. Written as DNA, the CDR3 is TGTGCCAGCAGTTACTCGGCCGAGCAGTACTTC. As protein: CASSYSAEQYF.

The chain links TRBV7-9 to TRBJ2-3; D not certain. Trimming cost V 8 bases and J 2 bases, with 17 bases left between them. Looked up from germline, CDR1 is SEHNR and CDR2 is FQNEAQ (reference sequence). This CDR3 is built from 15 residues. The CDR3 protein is CASAHLRGNTDTQYF. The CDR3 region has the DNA TGTGCCAGCGCTCACTTGAGAGGCAACACAGATACGCAGTATTTT.

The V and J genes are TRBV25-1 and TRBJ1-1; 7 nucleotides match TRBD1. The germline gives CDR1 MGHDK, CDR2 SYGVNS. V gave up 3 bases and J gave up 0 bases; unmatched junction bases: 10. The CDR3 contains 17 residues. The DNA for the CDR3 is TGTGCCAGCAGTGACGTGGGCAGGGGGAGACTGAACACTGAAGCTTTCTTT. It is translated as CASSDVGRGRLNTEAFF. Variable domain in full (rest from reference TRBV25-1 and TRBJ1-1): EADIYQTPRYLVIGTGKKITLECSQTMGHDKMYWYQQDPGMELHLIHYSYGVNSTEKGDLSSESTVSRIRTEHFPLTLESARPSHTSQYLCASSDVGRGRLNTEAFFGQGTRLTVV.

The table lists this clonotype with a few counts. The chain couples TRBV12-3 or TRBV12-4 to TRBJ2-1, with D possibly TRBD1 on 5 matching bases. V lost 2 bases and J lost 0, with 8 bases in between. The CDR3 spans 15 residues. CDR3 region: CASSLTGVSYNEQFF. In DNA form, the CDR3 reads TGTGCCAGCAGTTTAACAGGAGTCTCCTACAATGAGCAGTTCTTC.

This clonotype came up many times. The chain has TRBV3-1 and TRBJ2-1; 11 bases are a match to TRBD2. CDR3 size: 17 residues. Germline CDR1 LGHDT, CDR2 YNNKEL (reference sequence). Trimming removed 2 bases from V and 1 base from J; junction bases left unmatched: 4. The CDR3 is CASSQLAGGVSYNEQFF. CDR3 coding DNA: TGTGCCAGCAGCCAACTAGCGGGGGGTGTTTCCTACAATGAGCAGTTCTTC.

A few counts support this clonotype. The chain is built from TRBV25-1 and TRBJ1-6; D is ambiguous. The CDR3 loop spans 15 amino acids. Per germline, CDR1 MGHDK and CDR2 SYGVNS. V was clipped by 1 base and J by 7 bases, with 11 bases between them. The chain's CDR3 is CASSEFAGANSPLHF. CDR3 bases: TGTGCCAGCAGTGAATTCGCAGGTGCAAATTCACCCCTCCACTTT.